The 22 T cell receptor beta chains below all came from one sample that was sequenced in a study of blood T cell repertoires in COVID-19. The table came from immunoSEQ multiplex PCR; TCRdb's copy has only in-frame clones and leaves some out. This sample yields roughly 340,000 clones, of which around 87% are seen a single time; more than 5% belongs to the top ten. Input material: peripheral blood. The receptors stem from a woman aged 50 to 60 with COVID-19, enrolled during active disease.

The chain has TRBV12-3 or TRBV12-4 and TRBJ2-3; D may be TRBD2 (5 bases). Trimming shortened V by 0 bases and J by 6 bases, and 7 bases separated the two germline ends. This CDR3 spans 13 amino acids. The chain's CDR3 is CASSLAQRDTQYF. The CDR3 DNA is TGTGCCAGCAGTTTAGCGCAGCGGGATACGCAGTATTTT.

The chain recombines TRBV24-1 with TRBJ2-2; 11 bases are a match to TRBD1. This CDR3 has 14 residues. Trimming took 7 bases from V and 7 from J; bases not matched to a gene: 4. The germline CDR1 and CDR2 sequences are KGHDR and SFDVKD. For the CDR3, the DNA is TGTGCCACCAGAGGACAGGGGGCGCACGGGGAGCTGTTTTTT. Translated, it gives CATRGQGAHGELFF.

The chain uses TRBV9 and TRBJ2-3, with D perhaps matching TRBD2 (5 bases). Germline lookup yields CDR1 SGDLS and CDR2 YYNGEE. Trimming stripped 0 bases from V and 6 bases from J, with 17 bases between. The CDR3 runs 16 residues. CDR3 sequence (DNA): TGTGCCAGCAGCGTAGTCCCTAGTAAGGGAGTGGATACGCAGTATTTT. It specifies CASSVVPSKGVDTQYF.

The chain carries TRBV15 and TRBJ2-3, with TRBD2 matching 7 bases. The CDR3 runs to 18 residues. The junction had 10 bases not matched to a gene; V was cut back by 1 base and J by 0 bases. Germline assignment: CDR1 LNHNV and CDR2 YYDKDF (reference sequence). In DNA form, the CDR3 reads TGTGCCACCAGCAGAGGGATAGTTGCTAGCGGAAGCACAGATACGCAGTATTTT. Translation gives CATSRGIVASGSTDTQYF.

The gene calls are TRBV5-1 and TRBJ2-7; 8 positions match TRBD2. Trimming took 4 bases from V and 3 from J; bases not matched to a gene: 6. The CDR3 length is 14 residues. CDR1 and CDR2 (germline): SGHRS, YFSETQ. In DNA form, the CDR3 reads TGCGCCAGCAGCGGGGCCAGCGGGAGCTACGAGCAGTACTTC. Translating it yields CASSGASGSYEQYF.

The gene calls are TRBV29-1 and TRBJ2-7, with 12 bases lining up with TRBD1. The V and J ends lost 3 bases and 5 bases, in that order; junction bases with no gene match: 2. The CDR3 is made up of 13 amino acids. Germline-derived CDR1 and CDR2 are SQVTM and ANQGSEA. The CDR3 loop is CSVEGQGADEQYF. In DNA, the CDR3 is TGCAGCGTTGAGGGACAGGGGGCCGACGAGCAGTACTTC.

This clone was counted a single time. At one end the junction does not follow the germline gene, possibly because of a read error. The V and J genes are TRBV27 and TRBJ1-5, with TRBD1 as a possible D gene (5 bases). CDR3 length equals 14 residues. From germline, CDR1 is MNHEY and CDR2 SMNVEV (reference sequence). The CDR3 sequence is CASILDSGRQPQHF. Written as DNA, the CDR3 is TGTGCCAGCATTTTAGACAGTGGACGTCAGCCCCAGCATTTT.

This chain connects TRBV5-1 to TRBJ2-3, with 10 bases that match TRBD2. The CDR3 extends over 16 amino acids. Germline CDR1 is SGHRS and CDR2 is YFSETQ. Unmatched junction bases numbered 4, after V lost 1 base and J lost 2 bases. The CDR3 DNA sequence: TGCGCCAGCAGCTTGCCTGGGACTAGCGTCACAGATACGCAGTATTTT. This codes for CASSLPGTSVTDTQYF.

The chain is built from TRBV11-3 and TRBJ1-1, with no clear D. Trimming took off 7 bases at V and 2 bases at J, with 11 bases between the two ends. CDR1 is SGHNT and CDR2 is YENEEA in the germline V gene. The CDR3 has 13 residues. This CDR3 is CASTSEPNTEAFF. The CDR3 DNA reads as TGTGCCAGCACCTCCGAGCCTAACACTGAAGCTTTCTTT.

The rearrangement joins TRBV30 to TRBJ2-1; 10 nucleotides match TRBD2. The J segment lost 7 bases and the V segment lost 4 bases, leaving 10 bases of the junction unmatched. This CDR3 spans 15 amino acids. CDR1 and CDR2 from the germline V gene are GTSNPN and SVGIG (reference sequence). CDR3 region: CAWIFGWTSGNEQFF. The DNA for the CDR3 is TGTGCCTGGATCTTCGGTTGGACTAGCGGAAATGAGCAGTTCTTC.

The chain combines TRBV4-2 with TRBJ1-3; D gene unclear. The germline V gene encodes CDR1 LGHNA and CDR2 YNFKEQ. Trimming stripped 1 base from V and 1 base from J, with 11 bases between. CDR3 length: 16 residues. The CDR3 DNA sequence: TGTGCCAGCAGCCAAGCACAAGCGGGGTCTGGAAACACCATATATTTT. Protein sequence: CASSQAQAGSGNTIYF.

J is TRBJ2-7 and V is TRBV30; D call uncertain. V was clipped by 0 bases and J by 1 base, with 7 bases between them. This CDR3 contains 13 residues. Germline lookup yields CDR1 GTSNPN and CDR2 SVGIG (reference sequence). CDR3 DNA: TGTGCCTGGAGTGTACGCGGTTCCTACGAGCAGTACTTC. Its protein is CAWSVRGSYEQYF.

The chain is built from TRBV2 and TRBJ2-2; D is perhaps TRBD1 (5 bases). In germline, CDR1 is SNHLY, CDR2 FYNNEI. The CDR3 has 13 amino acids. V dropped 8 bases and J dropped 7 bases, with 14 bases sitting between them. The CDR3 loop is CASSQRGLGELFF. As DNA, the CDR3 is TGTGCCAGCTCCCAAAGGGGTCTCGGGGAGCTGTTTTTT.

The rearrangement uses TRBV7-6 and TRBJ2-1; 8 nucleotides line up with TRBD2. Germline CDR1 reads SGHVS; CDR2 reads FNYEAQ. This CDR3 spans 15 amino acids. Trimming at V came to 6 bases and at J to 4 bases, leaving 8 bases not matched to a gene. The CDR3 sequence: CASSYDGRGYNEQFF. The CDR3 coding sequence is TGTGCCAGCAGTTACGACGGGAGGGGGTACAATGAGCAGTTCTTC.

The chain carries TRBV6-6 and TRBJ1-5; 12 nucleotides align to TRBD1. J lost 8 bases, V lost 5 bases, and 13 bases had no gene match. This CDR3 contains 17 residues. The V gene's germline CDR1 is MNHNY and CDR2 SVGAGI (reference sequence). The CDR3: CASSRGTGGASREPQHF. The CDR3 DNA reads as TGTGCCAGCAGTCGCGGGACAGGGGGCGCATCCAGGGAGCCCCAGCATTTT.

This chain joins TRBV19 and TRBJ1-5; D unclear. CDR3 length: 14 amino acids. V lost 2 bases to trimming and J lost 3 bases, with 8 bases between them. Germline-derived CDR1 and CDR2 are LNHDA and SQIVND (reference sequence). CDR3 in DNA: TGTGCCAGTAGTATATTCTTAGACAATCAGCCCCAGCATTTT. Its translation is CASSIFLDNQPQHF.

This chain joins TRBV24-1 and TRBJ2-2; D possibly corresponds to TRBD1 (5 bases). CDR1 is KGHDR and CDR2 is SFDVKD in the germline V gene. V dropped 4 bases and J dropped 0 bases, with 14 bases sitting between them. The CDR3 has 17 amino acids. As DNA, the CDR3 is TGTGCCACCAGTGACATGACAGCTTACTCGAACACCGGGGAGCTGTTTTTT. Its translation is CATSDMTAYSNTGELFF.

The sample holds one count of this clone. The chain recombines TRBV3-1 (or the pseudogene TRBV3-2) with TRBJ2-7; no definite D call. V was pared by 6 bases and J by 0 bases, with 15 bases between. The germline V gene has CDR1 LGHDT and CDR2 YNNKEL (reference sequence). The length of the CDR3 is 15 residues. CDR3 DNA: TGTGCCAGCAGGTTAACCCACACCAACTCCTACGAGCAGTACTTC. It yields the protein CASRLTHTNSYEQYF.

The rearrangement uses TRBV30 and TRBJ1-5; 9 bases agree with TRBD1. The J segment lost 7 bases and the V segment lost 0 bases, leaving 7 bases of the junction unmatched. Germline V gene data show CDR1 as GTSNPN and CDR2 as SVGIG (reference sequence). The CDR3 sequence is 15 residues long. DNA of the CDR3: TGTGCCTGGAGTGTAAAGGGACAGGGTGGCCAGCCCCAGCATTTT. Its protein product is CAWSVKGQGGQPQHF.

This chain connects TRBV6-5 to TRBJ1-2, with TRBD1 matching over 10 bases. The CDR3 length is 15 residues. Trimming at V came to 5 bases and at J to 3 bases, leaving 6 bases not matched to a gene. Germline values: CDR1 MNHEY, CDR2 SVGAGI. In DNA form, the CDR3 reads TGTGCCAGCAGTCTACGACAGGGGGCCTACTATGGCTACACCTTC. Protein product: CASSLRQGAYYGYTF.

The V and J genes are TRBV6-4 and TRBJ1-1; D possibly corresponds to TRBD1 (5 bases). Germline lookup yields CDR1 MRHNA and CDR2 SNTAGT. The V end lost 6 bases, the J end lost 1 base, and 12 bases lay between the germline ends. CDR3 size: 14 residues. The CDR3, as DNA: TGTGCCAGCAGAGACACCGACAGGAACACTGAAGCTTTCTTT. This gives the protein CASRDTDRNTEAFF.

This chain uses TRBV12-3 or TRBV12-4 with TRBJ2-5; TRBD2 might be the D (5 bases). V was cut by 5 bases and J by 5 bases, with 12 bases left in between. This CDR3 is built from 13 residues. The CDR3 spells CASSRGVGETQYF. CDR3 DNA: TGTGCCAGCAGTCGGGGAGTCGGGGAGACCCAGTACTTC.